This T cell receptor beta chain was sequenced in a study of cytomegalovirus exposure and HLA in healthy donors. PCR was performed using 60 Vbeta and 13 Jbeta primers. TCRdb's table, derived via immunoSEQ multiplex PCR, lists solely in-frame clones and lacks some. The repertoire table contains over 75,000 clones. Every donor was a healthy person donating bone marrow. There were likely unrecorded immune exposures, though donors were nominally healthy when sampled. The V gene's germline CDR1 is SGDLS and CDR2 YYNGEE. The V end lost 0 bases, the J end lost 8 bases, and 8 bases lay between the germline ends. The CDR3 runs 12 residues.

The sample consisted of PBMCs. This TCR was recovered from a girl aged 10-17 years in good health and CMV-seropositive. The chain is built from TRBV9 and TRBJ1-2; D ambiguous. The CDR3 reads CASSVGAGGYTF. CDR3 coding DNA: TGTGCCAGCAGCGTAGGGGCGGGAGGCTACACCTTC.